The TCR beta chain under discussion was sequenced for a study of early T cells in non-severe SARS-CoV-2 infection. In the study overall: Sequencing was performed on bulk RNA from unsorted whole blood, leaving chains unpaired. Study-level results: Clonotype matching in VDJdb favored anti-spike CD8 responses and did not capture private and CD4 specificities.

Germline V gene lookup returns CDR1 LGHDT and CDR2 YNNKEL (reference sequence). The CDR3 is 14 amino acids. V gave up 1 base and J gave up 3 bases, with 9 bases separating them. Note on this clonotype: Antigen: not known.

Individually, cDNA molecules had unique molecular identifiers attached to them. TCRdb reprocessed the 5' RACE reads via MiXCR and lists one record per CDR3 protein. Among tens of thousands of distinct CDR3 sequences listed, around 15% were seen once. The sample comprised whole blood. This sequence joins TRBV3-1 and TRBJ1-2; D possibly corresponds to TRBD1 (5 bases). This clonotype originated in an adult who was a healthcare worker with PCR-confirmed SARS-CoV-2 infection or an uninfected control (not recorded which). CDR3 sequence reads: CASSQGGRDYGYTF. The CDR3 DNA is TGTGCCAGCAGCCAAGGGGGACGGGACTATGGCTACACCTTC.